The T cell receptor beta chain described here comes from a study of early T cells in non-severe SARS-CoV-2 infection. Across the study: Sequenced bulk RNA came from whole blood that was unsorted, and chains were unpaired.

The germline V gene has CDR1 LGHDT and CDR2 YNNKEL (reference sequence). There are 14 residues in the CDR3. V trimming: 5 bases; J trimming: 3 bases; junction bases outside the gene matches: 5. The library protocol tagged individual cDNA molecules with unique molecular identifiers. TCRdb processed the 5' RACE reads anew with MiXCR; each CDR3 protein has one entry. The sample shows 69,000 or so distinct CDR3 sequences, about 9.4% of them seen only once. This clonotype came up many times. V is TRBV3-1 and J is TRBJ1-1; 8 bases line up with TRBD1. The receptor's source is an adult who was a healthcare worker with PCR-confirmed SARS-CoV-2 infection or an uninfected control (not recorded which). Sequences were obtained from whole blood. CDR3 amino acids: CASSMRTGYTEAFF. CDR3 nucleotide sequence: TGTGCCAGCAGCATGCGGACAGGGTACACTGAAGCTTTCTTT.